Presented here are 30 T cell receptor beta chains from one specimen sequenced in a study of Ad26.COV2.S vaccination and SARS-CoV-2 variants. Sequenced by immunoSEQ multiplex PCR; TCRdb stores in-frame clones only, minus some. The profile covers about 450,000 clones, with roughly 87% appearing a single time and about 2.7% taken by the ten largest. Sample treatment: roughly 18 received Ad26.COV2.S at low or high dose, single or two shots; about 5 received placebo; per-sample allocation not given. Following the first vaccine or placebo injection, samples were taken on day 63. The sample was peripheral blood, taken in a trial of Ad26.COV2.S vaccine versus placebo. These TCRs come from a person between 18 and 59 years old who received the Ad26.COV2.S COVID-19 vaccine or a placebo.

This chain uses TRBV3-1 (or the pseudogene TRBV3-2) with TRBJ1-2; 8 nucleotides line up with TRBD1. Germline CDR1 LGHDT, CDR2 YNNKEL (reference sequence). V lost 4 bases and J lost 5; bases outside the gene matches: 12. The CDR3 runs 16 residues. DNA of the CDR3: TGTGCCAGCAGCCCCTTCCAACCGGGACAGGAATATGGCTACACCTTC. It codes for CASSPFQPGQEYGYTF.

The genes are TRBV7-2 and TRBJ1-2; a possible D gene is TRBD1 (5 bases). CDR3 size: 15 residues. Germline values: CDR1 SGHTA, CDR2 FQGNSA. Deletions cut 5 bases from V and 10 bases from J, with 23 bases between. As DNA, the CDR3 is TGTGCCAGCAGCCCGAGCAGCGTCAGGGAAGGGGACTACACCTTC. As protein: CASSPSSVREGDYTF.

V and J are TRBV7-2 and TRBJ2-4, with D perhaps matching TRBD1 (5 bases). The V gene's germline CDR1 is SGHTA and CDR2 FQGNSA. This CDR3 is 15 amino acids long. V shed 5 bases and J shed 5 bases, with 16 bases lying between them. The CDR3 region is CASSRYQGSENIQYF. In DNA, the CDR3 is TGTGCCAGCAGCCGCTACCAGGGATCGGAAAACATTCAGTACTTC.

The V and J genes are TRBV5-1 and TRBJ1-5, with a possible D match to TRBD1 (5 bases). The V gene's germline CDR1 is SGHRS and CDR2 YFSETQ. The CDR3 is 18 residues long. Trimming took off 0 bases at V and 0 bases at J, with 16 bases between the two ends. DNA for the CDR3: TGCGCCAGCAGCTTGGGTCCCTACAGGATTTATAGCAATCAGCCCCAGCATTTT. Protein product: CASSLGPYRIYSNQPQHF.

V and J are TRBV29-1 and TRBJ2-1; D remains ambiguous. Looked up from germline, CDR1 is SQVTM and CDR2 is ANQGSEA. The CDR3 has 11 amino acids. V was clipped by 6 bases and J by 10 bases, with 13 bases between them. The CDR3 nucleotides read TGCAGCGTCTCCCCTCTGGGGGAGCAGTTCTTC. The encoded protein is CSVSPLGEQFF.

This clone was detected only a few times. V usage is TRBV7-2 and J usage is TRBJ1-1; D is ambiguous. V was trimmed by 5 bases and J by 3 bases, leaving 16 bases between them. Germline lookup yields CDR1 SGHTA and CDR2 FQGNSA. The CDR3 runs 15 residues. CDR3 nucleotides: TGTGCCAGCAGCACCCTCGGTTTCGGGGACACTGAAGCTTTCTTT. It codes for CASSTLGFGDTEAFF.

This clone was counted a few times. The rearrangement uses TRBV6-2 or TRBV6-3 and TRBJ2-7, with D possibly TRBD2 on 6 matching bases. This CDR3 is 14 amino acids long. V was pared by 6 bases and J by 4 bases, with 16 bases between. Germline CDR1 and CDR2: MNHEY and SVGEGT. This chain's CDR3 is CASSGTGSRYEQYF. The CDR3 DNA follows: TGTGCCAGCAGCGGGACTGGGTCACGGTACGAGCAGTACTTC.

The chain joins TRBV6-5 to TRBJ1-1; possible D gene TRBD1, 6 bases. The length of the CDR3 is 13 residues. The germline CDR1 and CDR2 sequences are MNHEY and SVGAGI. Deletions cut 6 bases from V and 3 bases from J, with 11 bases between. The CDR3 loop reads CASSVTGHTEAFF. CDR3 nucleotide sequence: TGTGCCAGCAGCGTGACAGGACACACTGAAGCTTTCTTT.

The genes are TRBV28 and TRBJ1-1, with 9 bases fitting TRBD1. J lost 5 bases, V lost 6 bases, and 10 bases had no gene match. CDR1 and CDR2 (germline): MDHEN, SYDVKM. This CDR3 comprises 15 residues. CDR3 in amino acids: CASSGLQGAGTEAFF. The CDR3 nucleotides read TGTGCCAGCAGCGGTCTACAGGGGGCAGGAACTGAAGCTTTCTTT.

DNA for the CDR3: TGCGCCAGCAGCCCCACGACAGGGGATAGTGGCTACACCTTC. Translating gives CASSPTTGDSGYTF. The chain links TRBV5-1 to TRBJ1-2; the match to TRBD1 covers 8 bases. Germline CDR1 reads SGHRS; CDR2 reads YFSETQ. The CDR3 totals 14 residues. V trimming: 4 bases; J trimming: 7 bases; junction bases outside the gene matches: 9.

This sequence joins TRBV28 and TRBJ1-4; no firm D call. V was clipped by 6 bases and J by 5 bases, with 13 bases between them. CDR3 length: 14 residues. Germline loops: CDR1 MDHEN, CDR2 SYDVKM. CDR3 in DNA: TGTGCCAGCAGGGAGACAACTCTCAATGAAAAACTGTTTTTT. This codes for CASRETTLNEKLFF.

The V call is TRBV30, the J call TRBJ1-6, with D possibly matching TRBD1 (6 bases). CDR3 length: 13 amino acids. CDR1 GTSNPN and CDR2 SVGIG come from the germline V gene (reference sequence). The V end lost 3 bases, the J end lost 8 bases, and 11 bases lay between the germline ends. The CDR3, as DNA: TGTGCCTGGAGGATACAGGGCGATTCACCCCTCCACTTT. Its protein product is CAWRIQGDSPLHF.

The CDR3 bases are TGTGCCAGCAGTTCTAATGAAAAACTGTTTTTT. Its translation: CASSSNEKLFF. The rearrangement links TRBV12-3 or TRBV12-4 to TRBJ1-4, with unresolved D. The CDR3 consists of 11 residues. The ends were cut back, 4 bases at V and 3 bases at J, with 0 bases in the middle.

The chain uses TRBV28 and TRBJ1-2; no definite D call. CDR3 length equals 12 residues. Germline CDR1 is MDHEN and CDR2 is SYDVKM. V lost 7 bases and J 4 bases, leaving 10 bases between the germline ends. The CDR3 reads CASTPRAYGYTF. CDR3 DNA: TGTGCCAGCACCCCCCGGGCCTATGGCTACACCTTC.

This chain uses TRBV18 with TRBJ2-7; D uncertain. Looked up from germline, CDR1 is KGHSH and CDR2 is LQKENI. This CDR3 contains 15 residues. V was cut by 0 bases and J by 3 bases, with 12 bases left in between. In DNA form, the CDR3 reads TGTGCCAGCTCACCACCGTCCAGGATTGGCTACGAGCAGTACTTC. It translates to CASSPPSRIGYEQYF.

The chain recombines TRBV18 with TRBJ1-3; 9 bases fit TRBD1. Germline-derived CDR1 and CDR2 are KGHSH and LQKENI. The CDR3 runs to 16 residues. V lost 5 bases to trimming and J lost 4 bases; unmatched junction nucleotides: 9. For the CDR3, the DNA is TGTGCCAGCTCAGCCGCAGGACAGGGGAGCGGAAACACCATATATTTT. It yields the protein CASSAAGQGSGNTIYF.

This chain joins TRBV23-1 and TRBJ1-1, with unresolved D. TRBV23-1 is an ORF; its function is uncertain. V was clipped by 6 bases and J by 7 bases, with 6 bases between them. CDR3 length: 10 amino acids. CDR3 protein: CASRLHEAFF. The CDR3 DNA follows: TGCGCCAGCAGACTACATGAAGCTTTCTTT.

The CDR3 protein is CASSFDRGYEQYV. Written as DNA, the CDR3 is TGCGCCAGCAGCTTTGACCGGGGCTACGAGCAGTACGTC. J is TRBJ2-7 and V is TRBV5-1; a possible D gene is TRBD2 (5 bases). The CDR3 runs to 13 residues. V was shortened by 2 bases and J by 3 bases, with 9 bases between the two germline ends. Germline CDR1 is SGHRS and CDR2 is YFSETQ.

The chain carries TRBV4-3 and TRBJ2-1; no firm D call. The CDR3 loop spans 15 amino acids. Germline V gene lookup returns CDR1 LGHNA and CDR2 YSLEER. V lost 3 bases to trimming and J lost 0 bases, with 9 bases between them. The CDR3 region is CASSHVPSSYNEQFF. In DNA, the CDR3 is TGCGCCAGCAGCCATGTCCCAAGCTCCTACAATGAGCAGTTCTTC.

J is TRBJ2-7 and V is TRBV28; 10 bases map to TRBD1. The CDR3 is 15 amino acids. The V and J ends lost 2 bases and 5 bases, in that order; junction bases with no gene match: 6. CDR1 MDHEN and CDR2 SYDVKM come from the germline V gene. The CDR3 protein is CASSLPGTGADEQYF. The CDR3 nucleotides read TGTGCCAGCAGTTTACCCGGGACAGGGGCCGACGAGCAGTACTTC.

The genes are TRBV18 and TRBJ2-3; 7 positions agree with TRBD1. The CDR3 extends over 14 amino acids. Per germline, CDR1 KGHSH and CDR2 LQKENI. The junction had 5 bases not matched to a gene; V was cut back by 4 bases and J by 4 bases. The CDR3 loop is CASSQGAPPDTQYF. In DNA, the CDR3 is TGTGCCAGCTCACAGGGGGCGCCCCCAGATACGCAGTATTTT.

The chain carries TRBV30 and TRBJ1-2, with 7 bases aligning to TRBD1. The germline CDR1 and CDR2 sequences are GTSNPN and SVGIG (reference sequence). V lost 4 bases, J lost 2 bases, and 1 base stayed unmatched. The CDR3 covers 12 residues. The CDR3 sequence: CAWTGGNYGYTF. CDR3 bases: TGTGCCTGGACAGGGGGGAACTATGGCTACACCTTC.

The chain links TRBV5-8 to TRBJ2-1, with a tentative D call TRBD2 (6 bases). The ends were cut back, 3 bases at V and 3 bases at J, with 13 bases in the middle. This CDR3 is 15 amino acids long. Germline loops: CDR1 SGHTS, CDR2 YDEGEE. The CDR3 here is CASSYRDFLYNEQFF. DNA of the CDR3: TGTGCCAGCAGCTACCGGGACTTTCTCTACAATGAGCAGTTCTTC.

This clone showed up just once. CDR3 nucleotides: TGTGCCAGCAGTTGGACAGGTTCAGTCCCCGGCTACACCTTC. It is translated as CASSWTGSVPGYTF. The rearrangement uses TRBV28 and TRBJ1-2, with TRBD1 identical over 7 bases. The junction had 10 bases not matched to a gene; V was cut back by 4 bases and J by 8 bases. CDR1 and CDR2 (germline): MDHEN, SYDVKM. This CDR3 has 14 amino acids.

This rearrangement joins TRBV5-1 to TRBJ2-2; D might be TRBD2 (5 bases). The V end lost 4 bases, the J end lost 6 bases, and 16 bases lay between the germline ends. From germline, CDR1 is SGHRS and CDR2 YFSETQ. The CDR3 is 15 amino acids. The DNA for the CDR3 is TGCGCCAGCAGCGTGGACTGGCCATTGCCCGGGGAGCTGTTTTTT. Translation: CASSVDWPLPGELFF.

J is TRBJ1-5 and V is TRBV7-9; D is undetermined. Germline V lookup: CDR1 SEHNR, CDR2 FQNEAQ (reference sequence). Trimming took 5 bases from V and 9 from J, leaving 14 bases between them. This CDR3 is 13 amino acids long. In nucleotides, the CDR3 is TGTGCCAGCAGCACCCGGGAAGGCCCGCCCCAGCATTTT. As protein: CASSTREGPPQHF.

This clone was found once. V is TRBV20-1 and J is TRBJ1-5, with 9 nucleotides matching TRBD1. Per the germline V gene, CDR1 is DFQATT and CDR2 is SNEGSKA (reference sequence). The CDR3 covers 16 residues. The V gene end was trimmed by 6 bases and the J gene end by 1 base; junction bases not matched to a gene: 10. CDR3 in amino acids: CSASPGQGMSNQPQHF. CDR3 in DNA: TGCAGTGCAAGTCCGGGACAGGGTATGAGCAATCAGCCCCAGCATTTT.

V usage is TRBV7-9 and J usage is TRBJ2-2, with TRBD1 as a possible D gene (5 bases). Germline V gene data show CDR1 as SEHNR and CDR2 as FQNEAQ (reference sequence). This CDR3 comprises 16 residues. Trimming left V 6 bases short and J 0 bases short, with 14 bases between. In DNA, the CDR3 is TGTGCCAGCAGTTTCCTGGGGCGTACGAACACCGGGGAGCTGTTTTTT. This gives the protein CASSFLGRTNTGELFF.

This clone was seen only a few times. For the CDR3, the DNA is TGTGCCAGTACCCCGGCCCTCACAGATACGCAGTATTTT. Residues: CASTPALTDTQYF. This sequence joins TRBV18 and TRBJ2-3; D is ambiguous. V was shortened by 9 bases and J by 2 bases, with 12 bases between the two germline ends. The CDR3 runs to 13 residues. Germline V gene data show CDR1 as KGHSH and CDR2 as LQKENI. Complete variable domain (other parts from reference TRBV18 and TRBJ2-3): NAGVMQNPRHLVRRRGQEARLRCSPMKGHSHVYWYRQLPEEGLKFMVYLQKENIIDESGMPKERFSAEFPKEGPSILRIQQVVRGDSAAYFCASTPALTDTQYFGPGTRLTVL.

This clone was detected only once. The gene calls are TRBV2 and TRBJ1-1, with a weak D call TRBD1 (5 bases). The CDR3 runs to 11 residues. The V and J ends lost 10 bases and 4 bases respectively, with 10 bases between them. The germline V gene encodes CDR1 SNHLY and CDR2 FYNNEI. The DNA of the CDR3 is TGTGCCATCCAGGGAGCCACTGAAGCTTTCTTT. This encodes CAIQGATEAFF.